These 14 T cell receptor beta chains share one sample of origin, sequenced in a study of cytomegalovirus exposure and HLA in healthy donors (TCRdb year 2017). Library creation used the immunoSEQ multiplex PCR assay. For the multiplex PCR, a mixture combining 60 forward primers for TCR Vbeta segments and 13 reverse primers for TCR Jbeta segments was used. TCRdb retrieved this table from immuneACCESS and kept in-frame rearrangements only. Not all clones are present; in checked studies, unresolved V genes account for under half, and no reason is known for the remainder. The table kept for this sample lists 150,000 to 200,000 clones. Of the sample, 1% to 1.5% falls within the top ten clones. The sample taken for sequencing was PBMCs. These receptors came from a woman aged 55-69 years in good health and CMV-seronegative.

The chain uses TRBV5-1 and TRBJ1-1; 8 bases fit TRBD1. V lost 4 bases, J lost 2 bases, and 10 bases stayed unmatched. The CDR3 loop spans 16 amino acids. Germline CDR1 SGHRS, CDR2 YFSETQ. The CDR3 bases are TGCGCCAGCAGCCCTAGACAGGGGCTAATCAACACTGAAGCTTTCTTT. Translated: CASSPRQGLINTEAFF.

The CDR3 here is CASSLGTGGGVPQHF. CDR3 nucleotide sequence: TGTGCCAGCAGCTTAGGGACAGGAGGAGGGGTTCCCCAGCATTTT. The V call is TRBV7-9, the J call TRBJ1-5, with 7 bases lining up with TRBD1. Looked up from germline, CDR1 is SEHNR and CDR2 is FQNEAQ (reference sequence). The CDR3 has 15 amino acids. The J segment lost 10 bases and the V segment lost 1 base, leaving 10 bases of the junction unmatched.

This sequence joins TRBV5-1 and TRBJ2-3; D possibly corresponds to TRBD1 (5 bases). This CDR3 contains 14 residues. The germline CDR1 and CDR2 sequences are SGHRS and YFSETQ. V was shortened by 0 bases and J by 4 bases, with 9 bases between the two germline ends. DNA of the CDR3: TGCGCCAGCAGCTTGGGGGGCTTTGCAGATACGCAGTATTTT. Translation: CASSLGGFADTQYF.

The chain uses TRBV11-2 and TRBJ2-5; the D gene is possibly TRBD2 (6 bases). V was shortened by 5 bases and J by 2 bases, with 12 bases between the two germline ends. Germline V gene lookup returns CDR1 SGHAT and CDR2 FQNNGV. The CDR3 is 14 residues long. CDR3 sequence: CASSPRTKQETQYF. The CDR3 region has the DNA TGTGCCAGCAGCCCCCGGACTAAACAAGAGACCCAGTACTTC.

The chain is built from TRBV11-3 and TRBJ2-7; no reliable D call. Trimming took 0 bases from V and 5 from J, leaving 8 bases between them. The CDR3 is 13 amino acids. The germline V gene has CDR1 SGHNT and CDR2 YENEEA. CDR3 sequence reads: CASSLDSWDEQYF. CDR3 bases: TGTGCCAGCAGCTTAGATAGCTGGGACGAGCAGTACTTC.

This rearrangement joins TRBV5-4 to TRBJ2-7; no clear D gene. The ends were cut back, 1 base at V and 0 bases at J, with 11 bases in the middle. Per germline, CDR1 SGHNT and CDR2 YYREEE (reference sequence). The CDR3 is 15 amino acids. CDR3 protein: CASSLIGRSSYEQYF. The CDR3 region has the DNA TGTGCCAGCAGCTTGATCGGTAGGAGCTCCTACGAGCAGTACTTC. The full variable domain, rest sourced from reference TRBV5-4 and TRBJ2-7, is ETGVTQSPTHLIKTRGQQVTLRCSSQSGHNTVSWYQQALGQGPQFIFQYYREEENGRGNFPPRFSGLQFPNYSSELNVNALELDDSALYLCASSLIGRSSYEQYFGPGTRLTVT.

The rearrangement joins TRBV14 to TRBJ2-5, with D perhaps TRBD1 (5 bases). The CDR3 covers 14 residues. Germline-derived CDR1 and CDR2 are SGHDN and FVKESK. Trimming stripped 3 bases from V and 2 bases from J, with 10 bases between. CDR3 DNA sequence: TGTGCCAGCAGCCACCTCCCAGGGCAAGAGACCCAGTACTTC. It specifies CASSHLPGQETQYF.

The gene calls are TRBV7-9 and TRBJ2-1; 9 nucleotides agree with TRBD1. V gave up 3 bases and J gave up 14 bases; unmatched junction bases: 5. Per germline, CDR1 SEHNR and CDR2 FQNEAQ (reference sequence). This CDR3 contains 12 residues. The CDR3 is CASSFRDRVKFF. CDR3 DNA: TGTGCCAGCAGCTTCCGGGACAGGGTTAAGTTCTTC.

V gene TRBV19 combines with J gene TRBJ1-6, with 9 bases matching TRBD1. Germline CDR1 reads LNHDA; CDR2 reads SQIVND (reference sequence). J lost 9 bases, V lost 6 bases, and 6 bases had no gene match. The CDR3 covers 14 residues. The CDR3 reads CASRQGASGSPLHF. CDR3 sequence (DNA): TGTGCCAGTAGACAGGGGGCCTCTGGTTCACCCCTCCACTTT.

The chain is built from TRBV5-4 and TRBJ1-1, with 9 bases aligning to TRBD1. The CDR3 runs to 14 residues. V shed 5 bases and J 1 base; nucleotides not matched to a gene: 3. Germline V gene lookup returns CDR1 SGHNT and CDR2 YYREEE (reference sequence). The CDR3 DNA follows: TGTGCCAGCAGGGAACAGGGGGCGAACACTGAAGCTTTCTTT. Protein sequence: CASREQGANTEAFF.

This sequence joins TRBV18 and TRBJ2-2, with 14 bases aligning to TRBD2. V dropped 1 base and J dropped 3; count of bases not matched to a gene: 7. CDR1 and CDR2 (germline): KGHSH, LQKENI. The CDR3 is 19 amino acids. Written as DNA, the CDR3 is TGTGCCAGCTCACCACTCGGGACTAGCGGGAGTCTTTACACCGGGGAGCTGTTTTTT. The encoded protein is CASSPLGTSGSLYTGELFF.

The CDR3 bases are TGTGCCAGCAGCCTACAGGGGAAGAACACTGAAGCTTTCTTT. Its translation is CASSLQGKNTEAFF. The genes are TRBV7-3 and TRBJ1-1; 7 nucleotides line up with TRBD1. CDR3 length: 14 residues. Trimming removed 5 bases from V and 1 base from J; junction bases left unmatched: 4. CDR1 and CDR2 (germline): SGHTA, FQGTGA.

The CDR3, as DNA: TGCAGCGTTGAAGGGCTGGGGGGGGGCAAGACAGATACGCAGTATTTT. It specifies CSVEGLGGGKTDTQYF. The gene calls are TRBV29-1 and TRBJ2-3; D possibly corresponds to TRBD2 (7 bases). CDR1 SQVTM and CDR2 ANQGSEA come from the germline V gene. V dropped 1 base and J dropped 3 bases, with 17 bases sitting between them. The CDR3 has 16 amino acids.

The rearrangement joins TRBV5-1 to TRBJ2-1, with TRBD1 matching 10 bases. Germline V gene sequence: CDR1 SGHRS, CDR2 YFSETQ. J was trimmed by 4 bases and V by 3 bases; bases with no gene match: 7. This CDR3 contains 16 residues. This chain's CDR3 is CASSSSGTGVYNEQFF. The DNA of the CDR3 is TGCGCCAGCAGCTCTTCCGGGACAGGGGTTTACAATGAGCAGTTCTTC. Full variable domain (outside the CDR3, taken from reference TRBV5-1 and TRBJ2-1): KAGVTQTPRYLIKTRGQQVTLSCSPISGHRSVSWYQQTPGQGLQFLFEYFSETQRNKGNFPGRFSGRQFSNSRSEMNVSTLELGDSALYLCASSSSGTGVYNEQFFGPGTRLTVL.